This T cell receptor (beta chain) was obtained from a study of T cells expressing NK-cell markers (TCRdb year 2020). Looking at the study overall: TCR beta-chain repertoires were profiled in sorted CD3+CD56+NKG2C+, CD3+CD56+NKG2C- and CD3+CD56-NKG2C+ T-cell subsets from eight donors. The libraries were sequenced on Illumina HiSeq 2000/2500, MiSeq or NextSeq, producing 2 x 150 bp reads. Among the eight sequenced donors, only one was HCMV-seronegative, while the other seven were HCMV-seropositive. Randomly selected healthy volunteers, three men and five women, were used as the eight sequenced donors.

The CDR3 runs 14 amino acids, cysteine and phenylalanine included. Only the protein sequence is given. The germline V gene (reference sequence) sets CDR1 to SEHNR and CDR2 to FQNEAQ. As concerns this clonotype: No cognate antigen has been identified for it.

To determine HCMV serostatus, a commercial ELISA kit was used to detect HCMV-specific IgG in serum. Peripheral blood mononuclear cells were isolated from blood by Ficoll density gradient centrifugation. Overall study outcomes, separate from this receptor: It remained unclear whether the expanded NKG2C-expressing T cell clones were specific for HCMV antigens. In six donors, the dominant CD3+CD56+NKG2C+ clonotypes were found to rank among the top 10 CD8+ clonotypes and to make up roughly 1.0-7.5% of CD8+ T cells. Those dominant clonotypes were again the most abundant among CD3+CD56-NKG2C+ cells in a few donors, at roughly 28.3-60.1%.

Sequencing instrument: Illumina HiSeq 2000. The TCR beta cDNA libraries were made using 5'RACE template switching, a step that added both a universal primer site and unique molecular identifiers. cDNA synthesis was primed from the TCR beta constant segment, followed by two successive PCR amplification steps. The published analysis was carried out like this. MIGEC handled demultiplexing of the reads and grouping by UMI, while MiTCR was used to assemble and quantify clonotypes. Only TCR cDNA sequences supported by at least two reads were kept to exclude erroneous sequences. Downstream repertoire analysis used the tcR package, and clonotypes were matched across fractions by CDR3 nucleotide sequence plus V segment. VDJmatch was used to annotate antigen specificity against VDJdb, with one amino acid substitution in CDR3 permitted. TCRdb reprocessed the reads, so every CDR3 protein sequence counts as one entry and DNA is not shown. The V and J calls follow TCRdb's processing rather than the paper's. For this sample, the table gives 450,000 to 600,000 distinct CDR3 sequences. Of the sample, approximately 3.5% is held by the ten largest clones.

The material sequenced was blood T cells: a sorted CD56 or NKG2C T cell subset, CD4+ or CD8+ T cells, or bulk PBMC T cells (not recorded which). The chain links TRBV7-9 with TRBJ1-5. The sequence came from a man aged 18 to 30 in good health. Donor details come from another sample of the same person, matched by shared clones. The CDR3 corresponds to CASSTSGGNQPQHF.